These T cell receptor beta chains were read from a single sample in a study of T cell changes during pregnancy in multiple sclerosis. Profiled with immunoSEQ multiplex PCR; TCRdb holds only in-frame clones, not every one. The sample has 55,000 to 65,000 clones; 75% to 90% are singletons. Here the sequenced sample was peripheral blood, taken in the first trimester of pregnancy. Source of these receptors: a female donor in good health, enrolled as a control in a pregnancy study. Both conserved end residues are part of each CDR3. The D gene is left open where the match is weak. Clone size appears in some rows only: once, few, many, or a class for an expanded clone.

TRBD2,TRBJ2-1,-,TRBV27,CASSPSGGAGNEQFF,TGTGCCAGCAGCCCGAGCGGGGGGGCAGGCAATGAGCAGTTCTTC
TRBD1,TRBJ2-7,-,TRBV7-8,CASSAGQGSYEQYF,TGTGCCAGCAGCGCAGGACAGGGCTCCTACGAGCAGTACTTC
TRBD1,TRBJ1-2,-,TRBV10-3,CAISSDRDYGYTF,TGTGCCATCAGCTCGGACAGGGACTATGGCTACACCTTC
-,TRBJ1-2,-,TRBV7-9,CASSLGQTNYGYTF,TGTGCCAGCAGCTTAGGACAGACTAACTATGGCTACACCTTC
TRBD1,TRBJ2-3,-,TRBV30,CAWNAGTGPPDTQYF,TGTGCCTGGAACGCCGGGACAGGGCCCCCAGATACGCAGTATTTT
TRBD2,TRBJ2-1,-,TRBV11-3,CASSPERGGANEQFF,TGTGCCAGCAGCCCCGAGCGGGGGGGCGCCAATGAGCAGTTCTTC
TRBD2,TRBJ2-2,-,TRBV30,CAWTGLAGANTGELFF,TGTGCCTGGACGGGACTAGCGGGGGCCAACACCGGGGAGCTGTTTTTT
-,TRBJ1-5,-,TRBV4-3,CASSQDYRTDNQPQHF,TGCGCCAGCAGCCAAGATTATAGGACAGACAATCAGCCCCAGCATTTT
-,TRBJ2-2,-,TRBV7-6,CASSVYTGELFF,TGTGCCAGCAGCGTATACACCGGGGAGCTGTTTTTT
TRBD1,TRBJ1-5,-,TRBV6-5,CASSQGDQPQHF,TGTGCCAGCAGTCAGGGGGATCAGCCCCAGCATTTT
-,TRBJ2-2,-,TRBV4-1,CASSLRTGNTGELFF,TGCGCCAGCAGCCTTCGGACTGGAAACACCGGGGAGCTGTTTTTT
-,TRBJ1-2,-,TRBV15,CATSRDSRDGYTF,TGTGCCACCAGCAGAGATTCGAGGGATGGCTACACCTTC
TRBD1,TRBJ2-5,-,TRBV7-3,CASSQRGQGETQYF,TGTGCCAGCAGCCAAAGGGGACAGGGAGAGACCCAGTACTTC
TRBD1,TRBJ2-7,-,TRBV5-1,CASSFTTGTGGDEQYF,TGCGCCAGCAGCTTCACTACCGGGACAGGGGGCGACGAGCAGTACTTC
-,TRBJ1-5,-,TRBV29-1,CSVVAGNSNQPQHF,TGCAGCGTTGTGGCAGGGAATAGCAATCAGCCCCAGCATTTT
TRBD2,TRBJ2-7,-,TRBV2,CASTQLAGNLYEQYF,TGTGCCAGCACCCAACTAGCGGGGAATCTCTACGAGCAGTACTTC
-,TRBJ1-1,-,TRBV4-3,CASSQVWDKNTEAFF,TGCGCCAGCAGCCAAGTTTGGGACAAGAACACTGAAGCTTTCTTT
-,TRBJ2-7,-,TRBV6-5,CASRVYRVPYEQYF,TGTGCCAGCAGAGTCTACAGGGTCCCCTACGAGCAGTACTTC
TRBD1,TRBJ1-1,-,TRBV11-1,CASSSYSPTGWGSTEAFF,TGTGCCAGCAGCTCCTATTCCCCGACAGGGTGGGGGAGCACTGAAGCTTTCTTT
TRBD2,TRBJ2-7,-,TRBV7-6,CASSLTSGGTYEQYF,TGTGCCAGCAGCTTAACTAGCGGGGGGACATACGAGCAGTACTTC
TRBD1,TRBJ2-5,-,TRBV5-1,CASSAGQGRRETQYF,TGCGCCAGCAGCGCCGGACAGGGAAGGAGAGAGACCCAGTACTTC
TRBD1,TRBJ1-2,-,TRBV6-5,CASRTGTGVNYGYTF,TGTGCCAGCAGGACCGGGACAGGGGTTAACTATGGCTACACCTTC
-,TRBJ2-4,-,TRBV6-5,CASRGLPDIQYF,TGTGCCAGCAGGGGACTCCCGGACATTCAGTACTTC
-,TRBJ1-5,-,TRBV7-9,CASSLGSGGGGGQPQHF,TGTGCCAGCAGCTTAGGAAGCGGGGGGGGCGGTGGTCAGCCCCAGCATTTT
TRBD1,TRBJ2-5,-,TRBV29-1,CSVTGTGIRETQYF,TGCAGCGTTACCGGGACAGGGATTCGGGAGACCCAGTACTTC
-,TRBJ1-6,few,TRBV4-3,CASSQDIGNSPLHF,TGCGCCAGCAGCCAAGATATCGGTAATTCACCCCTCCACTTT
TRBD1,TRBJ1-5,-,TRBV28,CAGGAGNQPQHF,TGTGCAGGGGGCGCGGGTAATCAGCCCCAGCATTTT
TRBD1,TRBJ2-2,-,TRBV19,CASSPVDRGLLFF,TGTGCCAGTAGTCCCGTAGACAGGGGGCTGCTGTTTTTT
TRBD1,TRBJ1-2,-,TRBV2,CASSATGGRALYGYTF,TGTGCCAGCAGCGCGACAGGGGGTAGGGCCTTATATGGCTACACCTTC
TRBD2,TRBJ2-3,-,TRBV30,CAWSVWAGGTDTQYF,TGTGCCTGGAGTGTATGGGCGGGAGGCACAGATACGCAGTATTTT
-,TRBJ2-2,-,TRBV5-6,CASSLGGPPNTGELFF,TGTGCCAGCAGCTTGGGGGGCCCCCCTAACACCGGGGAGCTGTTTTTT
-,TRBJ2-7,-,TRBV19,CASSPRERDYEQYF,TGTGCCAGTAGTCCTCGGGAGAGGGACTACGAGCAGTACTTC
TRBD1,TRBJ2-5,-,TRBV2,CASSDRGQETQYF,TGTGCCAGCAGCGACAGGGGCCAAGAGACCCAGTACTTC
TRBD1,TRBJ1-1,-,TRBV7-3,CASSIQGFTEAFF,TGTGCCAGCAGCATACAGGGGTTCACTGAAGCTTTCTTT